This T cell receptor (beta chain) appears in the sequencing data of a study of cytomegalovirus exposure and HLA in healthy donors. At the level of the study: Inside one of the first data releases sat about 85 million unique TCRs taken from HLA-typed donors.

Study findings and constraints: An apparent linkage of common viral pathogens to several of the most significant clusters emerged in a later analysis.

A multiplex PCR was run with 60 Vbeta primers and 13 Jbeta primers. Method: immunoSEQ multiplex PCR; TCRdb's copy keeps in-frame clones and lacks some. The repertoire shows 100,000 to 150,000 clones; the top ten hold less than 2%. Of note for this clone: Its antigen is not known.

CDR3 length equals 14 residues. After removal of 6 bases from V and 10 bases from J, the junction contained 13 bases not matched to a gene. The germline V gene has CDR1 ENHRY and CDR2 SYGVKD. The sequenced material came from PBMCs. The chain is built from TRBV10-3 and TRBJ1-1; 8 nucleotides agree with TRBD1. This sequence was found in a man in his late teens or twenties in good health and CMV-seronegative. The CDR3 coding sequence is TGTGCCATCAGCCCACAGGGGGAGATAATTGGAGCTTTCTTT. Translating gives CAISPQGEIIGAFF.